This entry lists 8 T cell receptor beta chains sequenced from one sample in a study of tumor-infiltrating lymphocytes in localized non-small cell lung cancer. The method was immunoSEQ multiplex PCR; TCRdb's version includes in-frame clones alone and lacks a portion of them. The sample gives under 8,500 clones, around two thirds of which show up once; about 8.9% is in the top ten. The sample consisted of uninvolved lung tissue not adjacent to the tumor. Receptor source: a human donor with non-small cell lung cancer.

The V and J genes are TRBV6-4 and TRBJ2-2; the match to TRBD2 covers 9 bases. The CDR3 sequence is 15 residues long. Trimming at V came to 3 bases and at J to 3 bases, leaving 2 bases not matched to a gene. CDR1 and CDR2 (germline): MRHNA, SNTAGT. CDR3 loop: CASSELAGDTGELFF. The CDR3 region has the DNA TGTGCCAGCAGTGAACTAGCGGGCGACACCGGGGAGCTGTTTTTT.

V is TRBV29-1 and J is TRBJ1-1, with D uncertain. V was shortened by 1 base and J by 1 base, with 10 bases between the two germline ends. Germline V gene data show CDR1 as SQVTM and CDR2 as ANQGSEA. The CDR3 is 14 residues long. The CDR3 is CSVEARSRNTEAFF. The DNA of the CDR3 is TGCAGCGTTGAAGCTCGGTCCCGGAACACTGAAGCTTTCTTT.

The chain is built from TRBV28 and TRBJ2-2; 9 positions agree with TRBD1. Trimming removed 5 bases from V and 8 bases from J; junction bases left unmatched: 9. Germline V CDR1 and CDR2: MDHEN, SYDVKM. The CDR3 runs to 15 residues. The CDR3 protein is CASSAAQGAMGELFF. The CDR3 DNA reads TGTGCCAGCAGTGCGGCACAGGGGGCAATGGGGGAGCTGTTTTTT.

This rearrangement joins TRBV6-5 to TRBJ1-4; a weak D match, TRBD1 (5 bases). The V and J ends lost 7 bases and 3 bases respectively, with 15 bases between them. Germline values: CDR1 MNHEY, CDR2 SVGAGI. The CDR3 covers 15 residues. CDR3 in DNA: TGTGCCAGCACGGAACAGGACCCGGCTAATGAAAAACTGTTTTTT. Amino acid sequence: CASTEQDPANEKLFF.

A few counts support this clone. The chain is built from TRBV30 and TRBJ1-5; D remains unclear. The CDR3 covers 13 residues. Germline CDR1 GTSNPN, CDR2 SVGIG (reference sequence). V was cut by 5 bases and J by 4 bases, with 12 bases left in between. CDR3: CAWCGNSNQPQHF. CDR3 coding DNA: TGTGCCTGGTGCGGGAATTCAAATCAGCCCCAGCATTTT.

This clone was counted a few times. J is TRBJ1-1 and V is TRBV5-4; D call uncertain. This CDR3 is 15 amino acids long. V was pared by 0 bases and J by 1 base, with 10 bases between. Looked up from germline, CDR1 is SGHNT and CDR2 is YYREEE (reference sequence). CDR3 amino acids: CASSLGAGKNTEAFF. CDR3 nucleotides: TGTGCCAGCAGCTTGGGGGCGGGGAAGAACACTGAAGCTTTCTTT.

The chain joins TRBV19 to TRBJ2-1, with 9 bases that match TRBD2. Germline V gene data show CDR1 as LNHDA and CDR2 as SQIVND (reference sequence). Unmatched junction bases numbered 8, after V lost 4 bases and J lost 1 base. The CDR3 runs 17 residues. The chain's CDR3 is CASSRAGGARSYNEQFF. CDR3 bases: TGTGCCAGTAGTAGGGCGGGAGGGGCGAGGTCCTACAATGAGCAGTTCTTC.

The chain is built from TRBV6-5 and TRBJ1-2, with D unclear. Trimming removed 2 bases from V and 5 bases from J, with 9 bases in between. The CDR3 contains 13 residues. The germline gives CDR1 MNHEY, CDR2 SVGAGI. CDR3 amino acids: CASSYKNTYGYTF. CDR3 nucleotide sequence: TGTGCCAGCAGTTACAAGAATACTTATGGCTACACCTTC.